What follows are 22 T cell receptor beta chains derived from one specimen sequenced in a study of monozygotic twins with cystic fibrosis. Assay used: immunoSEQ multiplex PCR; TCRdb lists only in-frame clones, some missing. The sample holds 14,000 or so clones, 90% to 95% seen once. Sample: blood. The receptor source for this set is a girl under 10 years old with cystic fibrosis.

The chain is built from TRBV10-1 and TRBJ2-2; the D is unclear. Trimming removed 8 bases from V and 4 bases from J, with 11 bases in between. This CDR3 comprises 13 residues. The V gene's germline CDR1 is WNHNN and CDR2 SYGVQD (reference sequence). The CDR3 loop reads CASSPLGTGELFF. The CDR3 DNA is TGCGCCAGCTCGCCGCTGGGCACCGGGGAGCTGTTTTTT.

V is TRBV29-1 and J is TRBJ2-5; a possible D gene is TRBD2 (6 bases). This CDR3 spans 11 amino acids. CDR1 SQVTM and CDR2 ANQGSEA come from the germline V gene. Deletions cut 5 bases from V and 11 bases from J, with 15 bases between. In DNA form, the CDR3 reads TGCAGCGTTAAAACATGGGGGGAGCAGTACTTC. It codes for CSVKTWGEQYF.

Written as DNA, the CDR3 is TGTGCCATCAGTGATGGGGGAGGGAACACTGAAGCTTTCTTT. Its protein is CAISDGGGNTEAFF. The J gene is TRBJ1-1, the V gene TRBV10-3; a possible D gene is TRBD1 (5 bases). From germline, CDR1 is ENHRY and CDR2 SYGVKD. The CDR3 extends over 14 amino acids. V was shortened by 3 bases and J by 1 base, with 9 bases between the two germline ends.

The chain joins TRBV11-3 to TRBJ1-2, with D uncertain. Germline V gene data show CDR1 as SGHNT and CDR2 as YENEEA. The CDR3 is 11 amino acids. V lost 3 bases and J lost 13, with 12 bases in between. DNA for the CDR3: TGTGCCAGCAGCTTTGAGGAAACTATCACCTTC. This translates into CASSFEETITF.

As DNA, the CDR3 is TGTGCCAGCACCCCCCTCCCAGTCTGGGACAGGGAAGCTTTCTTT. The encoded protein is CASTPLPVWDREAFF. V is TRBV7-2 and J is TRBJ1-1; 8 nucleotides line up with TRBD1. The CDR3 runs 15 residues. V shed 7 bases, J shed 8 bases, and the junction held 15 bases outside the gene matches. Germline-derived CDR1 and CDR2 are SGHTA and FQGNSA.

CDR3 protein: CATSRAGQAPMNTEAFF. CDR3 DNA: TGTGCCACCAGCAGAGCGGGGCAGGCACCCATGAACACTGAAGCTTTCTTT. The J gene is TRBJ1-1, the V gene TRBV15, with a possible D match to TRBD1 (5 bases). In germline, CDR1 is LNHNV, CDR2 YYDKDF (reference sequence). V was clipped by 1 base and J by 0 bases, with 15 bases between them. The length of the CDR3 is 17 residues. The full variable domain, its missing parts supplied by reference TRBV15 and TRBJ1-1, is DAMVIQNPRYQVTQFGKPVTLSCSQTLNHNVMYWYQQKSSQAPKLLFHYYDKDFNNEADTPDNFQSRRPNTSFCFLDIRSPGLGDTAMYLCATSRAGQAPMNTEAFFGQGTRLTVV.

CDR3 nucleotide sequence: TGCGCCAGCAGCCAAGGCGGGACATACTCCCTGATGAACACTGAAGCTTTCTTT. Translation: CASSQGGTYSLMNTEAFF. The rearrangement uses TRBV4-3 and TRBJ1-1; D perhaps matches TRBD1 (6 bases). V was clipped by 1 base and J by 0 bases, with 18 bases between them. This CDR3 is 18 amino acids long. CDR1 LGHNA and CDR2 YSLEER come from the germline V gene.

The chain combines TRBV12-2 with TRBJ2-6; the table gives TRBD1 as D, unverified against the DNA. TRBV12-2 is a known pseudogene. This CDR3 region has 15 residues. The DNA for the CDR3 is TGTGCAAGTCGCTCCACACAAAGTCGGGCCAACGTCCTGACTTTC. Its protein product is CASRSTQSRANVLTF.

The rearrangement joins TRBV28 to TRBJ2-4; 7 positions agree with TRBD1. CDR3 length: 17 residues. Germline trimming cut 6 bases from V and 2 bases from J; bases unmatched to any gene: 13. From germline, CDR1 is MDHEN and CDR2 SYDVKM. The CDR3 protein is CASSQKQGRRTKNIQYF. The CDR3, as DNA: TGTGCCAGCAGCCAAAAACAGGGGCGACGGACCAAAAACATTCAGTACTTC.

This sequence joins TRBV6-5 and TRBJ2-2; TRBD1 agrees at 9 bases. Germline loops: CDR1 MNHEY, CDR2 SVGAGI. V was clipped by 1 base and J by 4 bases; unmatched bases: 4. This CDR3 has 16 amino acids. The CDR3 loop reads CASSYFPTGGTGELFF. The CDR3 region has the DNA TGTGCCAGCAGTTACTTTCCGACAGGGGGCACCGGGGAGCTGTTTTTT.

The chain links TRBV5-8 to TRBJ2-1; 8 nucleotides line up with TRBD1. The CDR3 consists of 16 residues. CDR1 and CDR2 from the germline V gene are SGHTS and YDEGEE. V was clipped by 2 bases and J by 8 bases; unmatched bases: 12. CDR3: CASSFLGQGFSDEQFF. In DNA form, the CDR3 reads TGTGCCAGCAGCTTCCTCGGACAGGGCTTTTCCGATGAGCAGTTCTTC.

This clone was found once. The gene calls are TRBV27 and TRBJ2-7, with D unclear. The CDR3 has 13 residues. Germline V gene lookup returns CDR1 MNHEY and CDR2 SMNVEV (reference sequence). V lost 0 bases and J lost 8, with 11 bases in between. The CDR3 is CASSLSPRRQQYF. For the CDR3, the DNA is TGTGCCAGCAGTTTATCTCCCCGGCGTCAGCAGTACTTC.

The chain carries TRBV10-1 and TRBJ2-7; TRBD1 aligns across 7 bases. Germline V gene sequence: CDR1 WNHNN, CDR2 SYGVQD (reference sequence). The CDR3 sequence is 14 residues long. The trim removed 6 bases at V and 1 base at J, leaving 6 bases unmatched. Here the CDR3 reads CASRTGTASYEQYF. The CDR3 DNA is TGCGCCAGCAGGACCGGGACAGCTTCCTACGAGCAGTACTTC.

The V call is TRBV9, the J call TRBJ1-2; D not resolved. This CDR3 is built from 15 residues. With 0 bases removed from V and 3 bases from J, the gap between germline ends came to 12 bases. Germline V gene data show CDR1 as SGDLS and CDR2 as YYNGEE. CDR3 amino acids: CASSVESQTHYGYTF. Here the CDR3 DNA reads TGTGCCAGCAGCGTAGAGTCCCAGACCCACTATGGCTACACCTTC.

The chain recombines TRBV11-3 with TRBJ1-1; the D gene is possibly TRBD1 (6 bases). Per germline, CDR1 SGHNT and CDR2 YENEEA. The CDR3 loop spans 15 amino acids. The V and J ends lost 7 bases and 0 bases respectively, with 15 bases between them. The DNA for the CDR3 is TGTGCCAGCACCCCTCGGGGACACTTGAACACTGAAGCTTTCTTT. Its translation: CASTPRGHLNTEAFF.

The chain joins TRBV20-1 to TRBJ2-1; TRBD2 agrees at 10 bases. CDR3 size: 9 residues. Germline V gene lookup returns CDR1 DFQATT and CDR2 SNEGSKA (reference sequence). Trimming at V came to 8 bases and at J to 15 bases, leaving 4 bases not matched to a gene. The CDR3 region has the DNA TGCAGTAGCGGGAGGGAGGGGTTCTTC. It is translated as CSSGREGFF.

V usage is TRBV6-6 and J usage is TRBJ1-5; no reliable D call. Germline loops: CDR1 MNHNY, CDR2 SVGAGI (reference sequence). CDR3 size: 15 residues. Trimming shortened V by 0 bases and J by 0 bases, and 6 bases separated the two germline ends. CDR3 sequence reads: CASSYSISSNQPQHF. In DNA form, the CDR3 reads TGTGCCAGCAGTTACTCGATCAGTAGCAATCAGCCCCAGCATTTT.

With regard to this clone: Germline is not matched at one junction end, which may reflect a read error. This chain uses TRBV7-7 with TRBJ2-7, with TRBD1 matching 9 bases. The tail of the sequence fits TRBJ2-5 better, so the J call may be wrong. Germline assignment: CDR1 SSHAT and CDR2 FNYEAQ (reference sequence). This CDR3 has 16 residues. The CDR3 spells CASSLQLTGGSETQYF. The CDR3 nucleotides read TGTGCTAGCAGCTTACAGTTAACAGGGGGCTCGGAGACCCAGTACTTC.

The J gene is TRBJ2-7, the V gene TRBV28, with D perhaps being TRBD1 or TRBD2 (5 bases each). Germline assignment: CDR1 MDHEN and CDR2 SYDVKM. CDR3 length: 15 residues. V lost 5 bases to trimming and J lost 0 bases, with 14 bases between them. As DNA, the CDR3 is TGTGCCAGCAGTCGTACCGGGACCCTCTCCTACGAGCAGTACTTC. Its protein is CASSRTGTLSYEQYF. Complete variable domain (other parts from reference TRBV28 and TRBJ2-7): DVKVTQSSRYLVKRTGEKVFLECVQDMDHENMFWYRQDPGLGLRLIYFSYDVKMKEKGDIPEGYSVSREKKERFSLILESASTNQTSMYLCASSRTGTLSYEQYFGPGTRLTVT.

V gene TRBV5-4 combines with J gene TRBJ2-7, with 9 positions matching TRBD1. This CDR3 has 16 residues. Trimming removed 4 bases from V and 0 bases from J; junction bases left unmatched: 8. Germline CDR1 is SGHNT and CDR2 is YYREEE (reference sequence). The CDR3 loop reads CASSPTKDRGSYEQYF. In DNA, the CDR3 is TGTGCCAGCAGCCCGACGAAGGACAGGGGCTCCTACGAGCAGTACTTC.

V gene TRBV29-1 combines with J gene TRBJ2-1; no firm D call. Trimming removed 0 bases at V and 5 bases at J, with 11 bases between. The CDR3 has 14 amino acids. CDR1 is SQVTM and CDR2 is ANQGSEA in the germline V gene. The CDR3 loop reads CSVEDRNGDNEQFF. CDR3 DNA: TGCAGCGTTGAAGACCGGAATGGGGACAATGAGCAGTTCTTC.

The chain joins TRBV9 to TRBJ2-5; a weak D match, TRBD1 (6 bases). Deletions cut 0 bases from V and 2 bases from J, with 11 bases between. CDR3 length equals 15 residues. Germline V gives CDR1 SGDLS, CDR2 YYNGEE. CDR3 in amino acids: CASSVGGQHQETQYF. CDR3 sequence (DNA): TGTGCCAGCAGCGTAGGCGGACAGCATCAAGAGACCCAGTACTTC. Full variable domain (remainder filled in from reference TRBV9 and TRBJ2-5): DSGVTQTPKHLITATGQRVTLRCSPRSGDLSVYWYQQSLDQGLQFLIQYYNGEERAKGNILERFSAQQFPDLHSELNLSSLELGDSALYFCASSVGGQHQETQYFGPGTRLLVL.